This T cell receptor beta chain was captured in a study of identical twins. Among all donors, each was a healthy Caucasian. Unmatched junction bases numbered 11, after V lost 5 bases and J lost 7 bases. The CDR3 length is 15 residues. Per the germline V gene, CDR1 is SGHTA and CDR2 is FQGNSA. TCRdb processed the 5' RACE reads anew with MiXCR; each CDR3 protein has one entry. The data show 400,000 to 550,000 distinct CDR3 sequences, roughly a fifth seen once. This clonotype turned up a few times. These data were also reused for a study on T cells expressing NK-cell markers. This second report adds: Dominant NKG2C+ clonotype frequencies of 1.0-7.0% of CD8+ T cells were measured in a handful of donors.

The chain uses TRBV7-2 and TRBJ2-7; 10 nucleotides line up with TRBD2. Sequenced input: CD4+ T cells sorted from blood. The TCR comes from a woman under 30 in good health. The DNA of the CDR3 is TGTGCCAGCAGCGTTCGGCCTCCGGGACTAGCGGAGCAGTACTTC. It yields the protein CASSVRPPGLAEQYF.